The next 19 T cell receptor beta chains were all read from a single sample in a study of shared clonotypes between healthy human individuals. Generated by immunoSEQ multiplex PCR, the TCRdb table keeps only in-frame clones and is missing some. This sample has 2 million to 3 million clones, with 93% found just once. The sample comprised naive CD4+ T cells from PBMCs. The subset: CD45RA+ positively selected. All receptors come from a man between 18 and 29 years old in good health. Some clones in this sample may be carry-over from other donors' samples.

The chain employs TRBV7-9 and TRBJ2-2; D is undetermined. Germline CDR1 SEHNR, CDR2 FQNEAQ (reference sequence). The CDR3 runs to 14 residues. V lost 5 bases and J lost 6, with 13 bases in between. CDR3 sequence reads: CASSLRTDPGELFF. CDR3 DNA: TGTGCCAGCAGCCTCAGGACCGACCCCGGGGAGCTGTTTTTT.

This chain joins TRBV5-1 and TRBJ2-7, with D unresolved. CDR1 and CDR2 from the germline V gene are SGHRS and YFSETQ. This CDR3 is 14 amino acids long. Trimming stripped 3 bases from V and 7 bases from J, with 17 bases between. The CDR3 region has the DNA TGCGCCAGCAGCTCCGGGCTCCGGGTTGAGGAGCAGTACTTC. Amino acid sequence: CASSSGLRVEEQYF. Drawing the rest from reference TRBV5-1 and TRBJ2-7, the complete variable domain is KAGVTQTPRYLIKTRGQQVTLSCSPISGHRSVSWYQQTPGQGLQFLFEYFSETQRNKGNFPGRFSGRQFSNSRSEMNVSTLELGDSALYLCASSSGLRVEEQYFGPGTRLTVT.

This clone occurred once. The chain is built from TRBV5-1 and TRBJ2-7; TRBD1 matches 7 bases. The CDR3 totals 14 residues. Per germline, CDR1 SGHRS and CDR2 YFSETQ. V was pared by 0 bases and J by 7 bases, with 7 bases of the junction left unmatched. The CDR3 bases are TGCGCCAGCAGCTTGGCGCCAGGGACAGTGGAGCAGTACTTC. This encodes CASSLAPGTVEQYF.

This CDR3 reads CASSPSQTVSEGYF. CDR3 bases: TGTGCCAGCAGTCCGAGCCAGACGGTCTCCGAGGGGTACTTC. This chain connects TRBV27 to TRBJ2-5; D is perhaps TRBD2 (5 bases). V was pared by 5 bases and J by 13 bases, with 23 bases between. The CDR3 has 14 residues. CDR1 MNHEY and CDR2 SMNVEV come from the germline V gene (reference sequence).

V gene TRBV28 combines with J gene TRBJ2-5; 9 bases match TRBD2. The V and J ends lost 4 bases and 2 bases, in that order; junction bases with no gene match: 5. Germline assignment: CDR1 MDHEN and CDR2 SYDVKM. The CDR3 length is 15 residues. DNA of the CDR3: TGTGCCAGCAGTTCAAGGCTAGCGGGACAAGAGACCCAGTACTTC. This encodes CASSSRLAGQETQYF. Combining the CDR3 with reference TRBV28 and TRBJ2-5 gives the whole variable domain DVKVTQSSRYLVKRTGEKVFLECVQDMDHENMFWYRQDPGLGLRLIYFSYDVKMKEKGDIPEGYSVSREKKERFSLILESASTNQTSMYLCASSSRLAGQETQYFGPGTRLLVL.

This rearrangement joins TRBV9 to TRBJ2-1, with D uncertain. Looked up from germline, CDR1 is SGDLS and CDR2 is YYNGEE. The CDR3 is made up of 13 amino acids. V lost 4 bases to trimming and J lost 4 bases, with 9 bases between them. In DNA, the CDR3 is TGTGCCAGCAGCCCCACAAGATACAATGAGCAGTTCTTC. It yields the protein CASSPTRYNEQFF.

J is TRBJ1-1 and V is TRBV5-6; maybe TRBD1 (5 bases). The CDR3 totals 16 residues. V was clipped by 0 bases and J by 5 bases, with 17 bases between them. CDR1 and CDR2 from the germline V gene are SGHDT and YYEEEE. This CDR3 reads CASSLGGWRGGTEAFF. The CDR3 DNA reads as TGTGCCAGCAGCTTGGGCGGGTGGAGGGGAGGGACTGAAGCTTTCTTT.

This CDR3 reads CASSLEGGGANTEAFF. In DNA, the CDR3 is TGTGCCAGCAGCTTAGAGGGTGGGGGGGCCAACACTGAAGCTTTCTTT. The chain uses TRBV11-2 and TRBJ1-1, with TRBD1 as a possible D gene (6 bases). In germline, CDR1 is SGHAT, CDR2 FQNNGV. There are 16 residues in the CDR3. Trimming removed 0 bases at V and 2 bases at J, with 13 bases between.

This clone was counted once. CDR3 protein: CASSLEGVNSNQPQHF. The CDR3 bases are TGTGCCAGCAGCTTAGAGGGGGTAAATAGCAATCAGCCCCAGCATTTT. The rearrangement joins TRBV7-2 to TRBJ1-5; a possible D gene is TRBD1 (6 bases). Trimming removed 1 base at V and 0 bases at J, with 10 bases between. This CDR3 contains 16 residues. Germline CDR1 is SGHTA and CDR2 is FQGNSA. Combining the CDR3 with reference TRBV7-2 and TRBJ1-5 gives the whole variable domain GAGVSQSPSNKVTEKGKDVELRCDPISGHTALYWYRQSLGQGLEFLIYFQGNSAPDKSGLPSDRFSAERTGGSVSTLTIQRTQQEDSAVYLCASSLEGVNSNQPQHFGDGTRLSIL.

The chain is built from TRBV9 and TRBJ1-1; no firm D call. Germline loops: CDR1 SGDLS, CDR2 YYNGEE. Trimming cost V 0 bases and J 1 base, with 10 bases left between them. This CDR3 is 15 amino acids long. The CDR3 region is CASSVDARQNTEAFF. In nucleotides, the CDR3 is TGTGCCAGCAGCGTAGATGCACGACAGAACACTGAAGCTTTCTTT.

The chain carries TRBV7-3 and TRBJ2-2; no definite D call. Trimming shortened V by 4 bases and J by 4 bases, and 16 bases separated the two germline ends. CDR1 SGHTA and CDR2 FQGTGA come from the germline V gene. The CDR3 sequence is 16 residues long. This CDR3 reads CASSSNPVAGTGELFF. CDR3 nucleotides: TGTGCCAGCAGCTCCAACCCGGTCGCTGGCACCGGGGAGCTGTTTTTT.

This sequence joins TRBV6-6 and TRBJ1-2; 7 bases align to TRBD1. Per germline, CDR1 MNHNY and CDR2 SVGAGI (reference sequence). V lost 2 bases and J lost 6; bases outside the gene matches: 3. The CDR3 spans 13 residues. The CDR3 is CASSYATGNGYTF. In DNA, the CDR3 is TGTGCCAGCAGTTACGCGACAGGGAATGGCTACACCTTC.

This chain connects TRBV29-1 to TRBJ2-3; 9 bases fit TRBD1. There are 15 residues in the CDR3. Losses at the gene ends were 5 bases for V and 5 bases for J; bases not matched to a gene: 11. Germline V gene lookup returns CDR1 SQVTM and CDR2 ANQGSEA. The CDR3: CSVIAGTGMGDTQYF. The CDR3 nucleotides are TGCAGCGTTATTGCGGGGACAGGGATGGGAGATACGCAGTATTTT.

CDR3 DNA: TGTGCCAGCAGCGTAGAGTCGGGGGCCACGGGGGAAAAACTGTTTTTT. Its translation is CASSVESGATGEKLFF. This chain connects TRBV9 to TRBJ1-4, with a tentative D call TRBD1 (6 bases). This CDR3 has 16 residues. Germline assignment: CDR1 SGDLS and CDR2 YYNGEE. Trimming took off 0 bases at V and 8 bases at J, with 17 bases between the two ends.

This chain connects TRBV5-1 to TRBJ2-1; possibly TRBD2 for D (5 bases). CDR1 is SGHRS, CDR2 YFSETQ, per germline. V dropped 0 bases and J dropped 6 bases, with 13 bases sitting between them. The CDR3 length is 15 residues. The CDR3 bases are TGCGCCAGCAGCTTGGCCCTAGCCTTATTCAATGAGCAGTTCTTC. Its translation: CASSLALALFNEQFF.

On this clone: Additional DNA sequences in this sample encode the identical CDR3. CDR3 amino acids: CASSLAPPYEQYF. In DNA, the CDR3 is TGTGCCAGCAGCTTAGCTCCACCCTACGAGCAGTACTTC. The chain couples TRBV7-2 to TRBJ2-7; D gene uncertain. Germline values: CDR1 SGHTA, CDR2 FQGNSA. The CDR3 contains 13 residues. Between the trimmed V and J ends, which lost 0 bases and 2 bases, there was a span of 5 bases.

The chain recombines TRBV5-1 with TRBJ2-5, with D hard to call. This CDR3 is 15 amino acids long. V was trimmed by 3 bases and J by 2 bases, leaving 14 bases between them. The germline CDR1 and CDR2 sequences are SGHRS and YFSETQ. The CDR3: CASSSRPPPQETQYF. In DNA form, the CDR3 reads TGCGCCAGCAGCTCCCGGCCGCCCCCACAAGAGACCCAGTACTTC.

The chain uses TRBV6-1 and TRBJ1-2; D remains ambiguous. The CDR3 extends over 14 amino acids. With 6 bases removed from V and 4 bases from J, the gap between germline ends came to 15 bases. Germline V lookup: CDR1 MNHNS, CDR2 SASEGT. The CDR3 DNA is TGTGCCAGCAGCCTACGAGGGAGGGCCTATGGCTACACCTTC. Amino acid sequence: CASSLRGRAYGYTF.

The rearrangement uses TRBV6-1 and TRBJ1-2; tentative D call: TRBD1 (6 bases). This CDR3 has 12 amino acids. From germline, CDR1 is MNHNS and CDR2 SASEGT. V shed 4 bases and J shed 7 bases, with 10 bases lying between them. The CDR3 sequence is CASSGQDTGYTF. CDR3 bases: TGTGCCAGCAGTGGACAGGATACTGGCTACACCTTC.